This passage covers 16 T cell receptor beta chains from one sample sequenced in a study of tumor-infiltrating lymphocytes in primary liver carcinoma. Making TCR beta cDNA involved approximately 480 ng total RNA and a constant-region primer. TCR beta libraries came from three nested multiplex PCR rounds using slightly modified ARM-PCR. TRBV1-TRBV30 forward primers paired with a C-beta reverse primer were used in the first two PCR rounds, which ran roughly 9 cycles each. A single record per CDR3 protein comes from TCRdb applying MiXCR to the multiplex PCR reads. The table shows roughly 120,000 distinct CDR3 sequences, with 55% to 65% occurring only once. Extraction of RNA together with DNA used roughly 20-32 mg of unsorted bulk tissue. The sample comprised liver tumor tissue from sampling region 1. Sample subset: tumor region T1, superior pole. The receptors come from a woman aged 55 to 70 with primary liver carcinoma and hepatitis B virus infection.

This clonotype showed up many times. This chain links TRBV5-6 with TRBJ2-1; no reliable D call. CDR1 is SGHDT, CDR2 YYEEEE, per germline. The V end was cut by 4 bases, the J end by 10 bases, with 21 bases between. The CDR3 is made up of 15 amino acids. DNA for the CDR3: TGTGCCAGCAGCCCGAGGCCAACAGTGCCCAGGGAGCAGTTCTTC. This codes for CASSPRPTVPREQFF. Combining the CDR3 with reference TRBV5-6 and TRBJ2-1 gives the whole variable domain DAGVTQSPTHLIKTRGQQVTLRCSPKSGHDTVSWYQQALGQGPQFIFQYYEEEERQRGNFPDRFSGHQFPNYSSELNVNALLLGDSALYLCASSPRPTVPREQFFGPGTRLTVL.

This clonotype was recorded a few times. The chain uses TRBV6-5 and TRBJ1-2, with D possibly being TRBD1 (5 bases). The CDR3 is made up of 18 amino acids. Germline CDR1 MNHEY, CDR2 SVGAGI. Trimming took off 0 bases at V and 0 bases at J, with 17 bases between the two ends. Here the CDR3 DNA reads TGTGCCAGCAGTTACTCGCCCGCCGAGACAGCCCCTAACTATGGCTACACCTTC. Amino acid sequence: CASSYSPAETAPNYGYTF.

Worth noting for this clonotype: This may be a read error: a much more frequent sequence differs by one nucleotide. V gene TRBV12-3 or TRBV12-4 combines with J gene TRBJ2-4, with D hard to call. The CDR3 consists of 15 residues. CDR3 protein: CASSLSNIAKNIHYF. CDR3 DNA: TGTGCCAGCAGTTTATCGAATATTGCCAAAAACATTCATTACTTC.

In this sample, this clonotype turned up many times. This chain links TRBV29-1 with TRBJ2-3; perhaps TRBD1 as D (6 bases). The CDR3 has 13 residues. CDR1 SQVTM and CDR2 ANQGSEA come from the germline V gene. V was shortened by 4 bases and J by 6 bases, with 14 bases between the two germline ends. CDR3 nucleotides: TGCAGCGTTGGGACAGAAATTTGGGATACGCAGTATTTT. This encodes CSVGTEIWDTQYF.

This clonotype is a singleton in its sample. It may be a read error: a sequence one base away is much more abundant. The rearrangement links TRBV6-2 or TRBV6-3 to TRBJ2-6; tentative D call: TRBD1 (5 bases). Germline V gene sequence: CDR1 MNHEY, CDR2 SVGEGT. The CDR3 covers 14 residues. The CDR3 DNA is TGTGCCAGCAGTTACGGGTCTGGGGCCAACGTCCCGACTTTC. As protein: CASSYGSGANVPTF.

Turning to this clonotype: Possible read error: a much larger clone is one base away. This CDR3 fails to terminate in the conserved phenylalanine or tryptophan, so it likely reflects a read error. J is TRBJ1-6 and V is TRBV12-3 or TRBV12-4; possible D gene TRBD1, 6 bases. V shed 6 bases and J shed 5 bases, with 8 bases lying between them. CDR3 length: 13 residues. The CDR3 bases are TGTGCCAGCAGCCGGACAGATAATTCACCCCTCCACTCT. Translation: CASSRTDNSPLHS.

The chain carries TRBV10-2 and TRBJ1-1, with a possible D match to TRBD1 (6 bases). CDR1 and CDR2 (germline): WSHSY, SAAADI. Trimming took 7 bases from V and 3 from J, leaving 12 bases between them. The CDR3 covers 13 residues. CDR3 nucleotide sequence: TGCGCCAGCAATCACAGGGAATACACTGAAGCTTTCTTT. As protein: CASNHREYTEAFF.

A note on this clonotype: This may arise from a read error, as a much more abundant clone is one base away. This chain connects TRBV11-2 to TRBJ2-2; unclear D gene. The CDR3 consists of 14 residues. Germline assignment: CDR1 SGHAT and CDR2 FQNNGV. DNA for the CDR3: TGTACCAGCAGCTTAGAGCCGAACACCGGGGAGCTGTTTTTT. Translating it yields CTSSLEPNTGELFF.

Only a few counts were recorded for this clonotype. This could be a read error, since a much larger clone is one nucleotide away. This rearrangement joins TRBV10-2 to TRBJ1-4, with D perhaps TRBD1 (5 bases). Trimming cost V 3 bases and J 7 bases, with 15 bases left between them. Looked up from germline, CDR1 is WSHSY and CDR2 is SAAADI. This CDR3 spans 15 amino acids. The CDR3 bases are TGCGCCAGCAGTGATCGGGGGACGCAAAGTGAAAAACTGTTTTTT. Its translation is CASSDRGTQSEKLFF.

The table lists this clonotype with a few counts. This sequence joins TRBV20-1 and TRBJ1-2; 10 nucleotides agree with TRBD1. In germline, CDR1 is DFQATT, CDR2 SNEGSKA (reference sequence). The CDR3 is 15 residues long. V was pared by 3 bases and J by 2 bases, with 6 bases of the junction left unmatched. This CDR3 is CSASPAGQGNYGYTF. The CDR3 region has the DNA TGCAGTGCTAGCCCCGCGGGACAGGGGAACTATGGCTACACCTTC.

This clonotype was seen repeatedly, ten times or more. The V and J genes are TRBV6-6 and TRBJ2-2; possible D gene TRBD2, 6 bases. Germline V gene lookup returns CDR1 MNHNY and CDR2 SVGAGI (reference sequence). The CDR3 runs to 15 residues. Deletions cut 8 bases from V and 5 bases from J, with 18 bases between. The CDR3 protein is CASLGSSGLTGELFF. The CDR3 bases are TGTGCCAGCCTCGGGTCCAGCGGGTTAACCGGGGAGCTGTTTTTT.

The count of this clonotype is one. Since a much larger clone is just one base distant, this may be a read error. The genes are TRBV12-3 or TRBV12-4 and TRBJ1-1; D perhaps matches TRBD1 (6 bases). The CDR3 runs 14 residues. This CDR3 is CANSFTGMNTEAFF. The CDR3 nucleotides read TGTGCCAACAGTTTTACAGGGATGAACACTGAAGCTTTCTTT.

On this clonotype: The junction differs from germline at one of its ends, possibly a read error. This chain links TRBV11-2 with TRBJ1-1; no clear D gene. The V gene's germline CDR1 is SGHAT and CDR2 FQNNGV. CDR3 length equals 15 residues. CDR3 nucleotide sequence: TGTGCCAGCAGCTTAGATCCATCGGTGAACAGTGAAGCTTTCTTT. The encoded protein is CASSLDPSVNSEAFF.

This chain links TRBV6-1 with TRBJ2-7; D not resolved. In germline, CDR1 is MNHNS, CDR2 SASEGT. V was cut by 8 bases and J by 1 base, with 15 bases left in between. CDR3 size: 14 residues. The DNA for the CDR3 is TGTGCCAGCTTCCGTACACTCCAATCCTACGAGCAGTACTTC. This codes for CASFRTLQSYEQYF.

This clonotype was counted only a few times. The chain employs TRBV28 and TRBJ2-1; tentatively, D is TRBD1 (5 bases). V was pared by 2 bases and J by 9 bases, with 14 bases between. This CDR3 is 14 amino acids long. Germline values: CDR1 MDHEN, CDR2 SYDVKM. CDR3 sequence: CASSLEGVWSEQFF. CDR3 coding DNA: TGTGCCAGCAGTTTAGAAGGGGTATGGAGTGAGCAGTTCTTC.

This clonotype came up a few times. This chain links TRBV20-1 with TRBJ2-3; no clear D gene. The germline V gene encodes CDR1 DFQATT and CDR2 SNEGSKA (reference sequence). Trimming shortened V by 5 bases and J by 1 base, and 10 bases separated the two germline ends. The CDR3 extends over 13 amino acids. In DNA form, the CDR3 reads TGCAGTGCTGAGGACGCCGGCACAGATACGCAGTATTTT. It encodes CSAEDAGTDTQYF.